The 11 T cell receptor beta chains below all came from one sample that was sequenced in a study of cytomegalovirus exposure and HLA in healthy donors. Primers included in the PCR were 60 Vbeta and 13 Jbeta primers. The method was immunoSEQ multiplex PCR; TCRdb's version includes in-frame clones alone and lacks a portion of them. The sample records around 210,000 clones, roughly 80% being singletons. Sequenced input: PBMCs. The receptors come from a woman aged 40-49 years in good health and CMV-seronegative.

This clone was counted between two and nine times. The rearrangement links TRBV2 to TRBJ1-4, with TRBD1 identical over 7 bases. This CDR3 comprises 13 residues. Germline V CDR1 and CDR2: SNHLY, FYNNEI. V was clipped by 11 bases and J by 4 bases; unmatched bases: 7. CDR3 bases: TGTGCCGGTTTGACAGGGTTTAATGAAAAACTGTTTTTT. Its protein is CAGLTGFNEKLFF. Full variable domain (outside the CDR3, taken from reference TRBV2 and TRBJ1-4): EPEVTQTPSHQVTQMGQEVILRCVPISNHLYFYWYRQILGQKVEFLVSFYNNEISEKSEIFDDQFSVERPDGSNFTLKIRSTKLEDSAMYFCAGLTGFNEKLFFGSGTQLSVL.

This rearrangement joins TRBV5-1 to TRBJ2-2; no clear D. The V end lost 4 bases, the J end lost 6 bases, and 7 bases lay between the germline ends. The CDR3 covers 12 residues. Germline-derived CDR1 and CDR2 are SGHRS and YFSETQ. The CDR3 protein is CASSVAAGELFF. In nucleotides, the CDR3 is TGCGCCAGCAGCGTGGCGGCCGGGGAGCTGTTTTTT.

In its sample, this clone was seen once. The CDR3 here is CATSRDRDTYQPQHF. The CDR3 coding sequence is TGTGCCACCAGCAGAGACAGGGACACCTATCAGCCCCAGCATTTT. This chain uses TRBV15 with TRBJ1-5; maybe TRBD1 (6 bases). CDR3 size: 15 residues. Per germline, CDR1 LNHNV and CDR2 YYDKDF (reference sequence). The V and J ends lost 0 bases and 5 bases respectively, with 11 bases between them.

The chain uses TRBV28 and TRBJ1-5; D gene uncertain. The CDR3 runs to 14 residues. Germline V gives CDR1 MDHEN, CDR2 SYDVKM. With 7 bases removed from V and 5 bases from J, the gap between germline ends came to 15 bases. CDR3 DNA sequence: TGTGCCAGCACCAAGGGAGCGACGTATCAGCCCCAGCATTTT. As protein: CASTKGATYQPQHF.

The DNA of the CDR3 is TGTGCCAGCAGCCTACCCCAGGGTAAATTCACCTTC. Protein product: CASSLPQGKFTF. This rearrangement joins TRBV5-4 to TRBJ1-2, with D perhaps matching TRBD1 (5 bases). The CDR3 loop spans 12 amino acids. Germline loops: CDR1 SGHNT, CDR2 YYREEE (reference sequence). Deletions cut 4 bases from V and 13 bases from J, with 17 bases between.

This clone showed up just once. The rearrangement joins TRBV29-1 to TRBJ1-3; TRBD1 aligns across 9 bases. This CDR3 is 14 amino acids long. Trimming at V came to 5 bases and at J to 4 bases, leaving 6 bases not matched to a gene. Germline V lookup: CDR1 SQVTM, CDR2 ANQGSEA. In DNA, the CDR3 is TGCAGCGTTTGGGACAGGGCGGGGGGAAACACCATATATTTT. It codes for CSVWDRAGGNTIYF.

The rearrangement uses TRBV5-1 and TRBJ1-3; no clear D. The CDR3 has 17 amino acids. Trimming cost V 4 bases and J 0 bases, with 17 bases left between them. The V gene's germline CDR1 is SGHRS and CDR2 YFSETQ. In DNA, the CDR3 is TGCGCCAGCAGCCGGGGAGACGAGGGCCTCTCTGGAAACACCATATATTTT. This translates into CASSRGDEGLSGNTIYF.

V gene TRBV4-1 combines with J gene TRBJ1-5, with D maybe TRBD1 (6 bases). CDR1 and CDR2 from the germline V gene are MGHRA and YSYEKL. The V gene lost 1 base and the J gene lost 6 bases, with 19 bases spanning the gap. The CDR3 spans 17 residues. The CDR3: CASSQVVRGRGGQPQHF. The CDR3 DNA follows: TGCGCCAGCAGCCAAGTCGTTAGAGGGCGAGGGGGTCAGCCCCAGCATTTT.

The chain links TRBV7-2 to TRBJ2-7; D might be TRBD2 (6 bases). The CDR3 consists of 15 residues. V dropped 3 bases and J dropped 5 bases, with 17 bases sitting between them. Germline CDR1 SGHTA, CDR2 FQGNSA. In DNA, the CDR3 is TGTGCCAGCAGCTTCGGGACTTCGAAAGCAAACGAGCAGTACTTC. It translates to CASSFGTSKANEQYF.

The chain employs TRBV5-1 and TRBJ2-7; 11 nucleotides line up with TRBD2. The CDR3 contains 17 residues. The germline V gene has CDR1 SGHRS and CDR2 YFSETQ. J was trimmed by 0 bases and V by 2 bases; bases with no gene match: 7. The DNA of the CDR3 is TGCGCCAGCAGCTTCGGCGGGACTAGCGGACCCTCCTACGAGCAGTACTTC. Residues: CASSFGGTSGPSYEQYF.

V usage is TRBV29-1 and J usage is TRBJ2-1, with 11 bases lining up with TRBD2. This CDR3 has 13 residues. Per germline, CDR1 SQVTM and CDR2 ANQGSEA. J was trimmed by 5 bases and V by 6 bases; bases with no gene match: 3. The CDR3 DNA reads TGCAGCGTCGGGACTAGCGGAAACAATGAGCAGTTCTTC. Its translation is CSVGTSGNNEQFF.